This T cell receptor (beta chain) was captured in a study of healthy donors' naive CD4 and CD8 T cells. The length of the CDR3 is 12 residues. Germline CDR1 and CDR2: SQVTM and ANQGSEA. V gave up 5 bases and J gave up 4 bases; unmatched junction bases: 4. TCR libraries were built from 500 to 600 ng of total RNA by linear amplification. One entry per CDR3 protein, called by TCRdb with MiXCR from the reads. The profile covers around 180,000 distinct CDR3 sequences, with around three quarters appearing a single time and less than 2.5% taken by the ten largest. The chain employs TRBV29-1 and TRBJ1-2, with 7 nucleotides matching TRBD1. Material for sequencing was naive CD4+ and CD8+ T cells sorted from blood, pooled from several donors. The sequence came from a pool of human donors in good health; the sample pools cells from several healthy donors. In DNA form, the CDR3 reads TGCAGCGTTCTGGACAGGAGCTATGGCTACACCTTC. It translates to CSVLDRSYGYTF. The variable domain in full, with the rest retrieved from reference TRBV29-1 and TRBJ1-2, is SAVISQKPSRDICQRGTSLTIQCQVDSQVTMMFWYRQQPGQSLTLIATANQGSEATYESGFVIDKFPISRPNLTFSTLTVSNMSPEDSSIYLCSVLDRSYGYTFGSGTRLTVV.